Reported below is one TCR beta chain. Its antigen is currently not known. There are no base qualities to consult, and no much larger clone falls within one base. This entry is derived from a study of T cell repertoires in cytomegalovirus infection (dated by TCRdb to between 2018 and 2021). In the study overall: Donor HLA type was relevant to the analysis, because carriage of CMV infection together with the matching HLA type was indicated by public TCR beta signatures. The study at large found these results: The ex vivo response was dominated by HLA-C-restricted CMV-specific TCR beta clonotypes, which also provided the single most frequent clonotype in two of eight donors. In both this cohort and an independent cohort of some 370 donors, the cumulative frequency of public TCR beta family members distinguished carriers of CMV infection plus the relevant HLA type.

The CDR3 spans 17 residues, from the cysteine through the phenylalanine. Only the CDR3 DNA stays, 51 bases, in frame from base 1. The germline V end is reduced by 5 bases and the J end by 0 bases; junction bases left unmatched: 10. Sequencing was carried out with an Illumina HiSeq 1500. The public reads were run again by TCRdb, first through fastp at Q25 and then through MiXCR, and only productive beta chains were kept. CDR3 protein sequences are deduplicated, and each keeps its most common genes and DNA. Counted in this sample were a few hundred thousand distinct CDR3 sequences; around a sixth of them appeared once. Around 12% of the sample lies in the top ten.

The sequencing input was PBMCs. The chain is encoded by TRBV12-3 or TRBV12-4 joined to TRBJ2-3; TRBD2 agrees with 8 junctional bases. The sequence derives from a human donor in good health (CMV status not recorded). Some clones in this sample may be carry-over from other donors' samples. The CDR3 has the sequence CASSTTGGDYSTDTQYF. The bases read TGTGCCAGCAGTACCACCGGGGGGGACTATAGCACAGATACGCAGTATTTT.